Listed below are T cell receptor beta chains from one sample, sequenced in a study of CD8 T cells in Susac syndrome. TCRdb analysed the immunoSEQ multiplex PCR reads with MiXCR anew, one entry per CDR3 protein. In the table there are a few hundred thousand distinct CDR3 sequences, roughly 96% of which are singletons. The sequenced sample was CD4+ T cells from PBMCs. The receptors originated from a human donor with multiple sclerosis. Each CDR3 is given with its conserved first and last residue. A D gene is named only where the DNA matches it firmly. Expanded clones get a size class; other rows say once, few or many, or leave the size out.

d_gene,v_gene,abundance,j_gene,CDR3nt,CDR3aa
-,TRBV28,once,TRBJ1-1,TGTGCCAGCATTAAAGCAGGGCTTATGAACACTGAAGCTTTCTTT,CASIKAGLMNTEAFF
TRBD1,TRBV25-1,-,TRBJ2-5,TGTGCCAGCAGTGACACAGGGGGTCCCGGGGAGACCCAGTACTTC,CASSDTGGPGETQYF
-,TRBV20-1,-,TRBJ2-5,TGCAGTGCTAGGGGCGGCGGAGGTACGAAGACCCAGTACTTC,CSARGGGGTKTQYF
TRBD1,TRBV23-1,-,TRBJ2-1,TGCGCCAGCAGTCAATTTCCCACCTTCGACAGGGACAATGAGCAGTTCTTC,CASSQFPTFDRDNEQFF
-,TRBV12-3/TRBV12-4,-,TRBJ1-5,TGTGCCAGCAGTTTAACAGGGCCCAATCAGCTCCAGCATTTT,CASSLTGPNQLQHF
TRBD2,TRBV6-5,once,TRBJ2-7,TGTGCCAGCAGCCCAAGGAGCGGGAGGGCTGACGAGCAGTACTTC,CASSPRSGRADEQYF
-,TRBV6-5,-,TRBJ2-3,TGTGCCAGCAGTTACTTATCCACAGATACGCAGTATTTT,CASSYLSTDTQYF
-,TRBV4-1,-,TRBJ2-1,TGCGCCAGCAGCCAAGATCGCCGAGAGCAGTTCTTC,CASSQDRREQFF
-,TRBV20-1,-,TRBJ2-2,TGCAGTGCTAGAGATGGGAATAGACCCACCGGGGAGCTGTTTTTT,CSARDGNRPTGELFF
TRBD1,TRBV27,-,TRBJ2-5,TGTGCCAGCAGGATGGACAGGGTCGGGACCCAGTACTTC,CASRMDRVGTQYF
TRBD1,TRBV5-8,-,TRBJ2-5,TGTGCCAGCAGCCCGGGACAGGGACAAGAGACCCAGTACTTC,CASSPGQGQETQYF
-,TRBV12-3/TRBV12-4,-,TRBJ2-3,TGTGCCAGCAGTCTCGGTGGGGGATTCACAGATACGCAGTATTTT,CASSLGGGFTDTQYF
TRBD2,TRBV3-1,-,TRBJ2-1,TGTGCCAGCAGCCCGGAGGGAGCGGGGGGGTCCCATGAGCAGTTCTTC,CASSPEGAGGSHEQFF
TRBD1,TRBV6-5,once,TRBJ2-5,TGTGCCAGCAGTTACCGGACAGGGGCCCAAGAGACCCAGTACTTC,CASSYRTGAQETQYF
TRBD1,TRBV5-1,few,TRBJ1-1,TGTGCCAGCTCACCTCGGACAGGGGGCACTGAAGCTTTCTTT,CASSPRTGGTEAFF
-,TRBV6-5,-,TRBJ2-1,TGTGCCAGCAGTTACTCTGCACTCTACCCCAATGAGCAGTTCTTC,CASSYSALYPNEQFF
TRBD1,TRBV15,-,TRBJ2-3,TGTGCCACCAGCCCAAGGGACAGGCGATACTCAATTTCTAGCACAGATACGCAGTATTTT,CATSPRDRRYSISSTDTQYF
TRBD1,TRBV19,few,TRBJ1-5,TGTGCCAGCAGACAGGGCTATCAGCCCCAGCATTTT,CASRQGYQPQHF
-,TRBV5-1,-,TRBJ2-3,TGCGCCAGCAGCTTGACAGAGACTCTCACAGATACGCAGTATTTT,CASSLTETLTDTQYF
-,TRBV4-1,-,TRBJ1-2,TGCGCCAGCAGCCAAGGTATCCAGGCGGGTGGCTACACCTTC,CASSQGIQAGGYTF
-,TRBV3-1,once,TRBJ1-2,TGTGCCAGCAGCCAAGAAAGAGGTCGTGGCTACACCTTC,CASSQERGRGYTF
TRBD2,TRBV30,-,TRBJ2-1,TGTGCCTGGAGTGTTGGGCCTAGCGGGGACCTCAATGAGCAGTTCTTC,CAWSVGPSGDLNEQFF
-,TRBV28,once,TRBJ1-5,TGTGCCAGCTGTGATGCGGGGAAAGGGGGTCAGCCCCAGCATTTT,CASCDAGKGGQPQHF
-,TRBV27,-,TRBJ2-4,TGTGCCAGCAGCCATACACAGGACCGCCGCATGAGGGGAAACATTCAGTACTTC,CASSHTQDRRMRGNIQYF
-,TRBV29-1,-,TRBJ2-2,TGCAGCGTTGAAACAGGGTGGACCGGGGAGCTGTTTTTT,CSVETGWTGELFF
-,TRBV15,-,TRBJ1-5,TGTGCCACCAGCAGAGCTCTTGAGCCCCAGCATTTT,CATSRALEPQHF
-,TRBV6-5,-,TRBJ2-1,TGTGCCAGCAGTTACCGCGTTTCCCTCCGCTCCTACAATGAGCAGTTCTTC,CASSYRVSLRSYNEQFF
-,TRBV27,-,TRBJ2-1,TGTGCCAGCAGTTTTCACGCCCTACCCAGACTATCGAGCTCCTACAATGAGCAGTTCTTC,CASSFHALPRLSSSYNEQFF
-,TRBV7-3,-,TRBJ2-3,TGTGCCAGCAGCACATCTCGGGGTACGCAGTATTTT,CASSTSRGTQYF
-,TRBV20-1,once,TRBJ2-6,TGCAGTGCTAGAGGTGGGGCCAACGTCCTGACTTTC,CSARGGANVLTF
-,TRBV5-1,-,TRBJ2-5,TGCGCCAGCAGCTTGAGGCGCTCCGACCAAGAGACCCAGTACTTC,CASSLRRSDQETQYF
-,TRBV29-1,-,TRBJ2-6,TGCAGCGTTGCTTATAGGGCTGGGGCCAACGTCCTGACTTTC,CSVAYRAGANVLTF
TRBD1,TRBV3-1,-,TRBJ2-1,TGTGCCAGCAGCAAATCGGGACAGAGTGGCAATGAGCAGTTCTTC,CASSKSGQSGNEQFF
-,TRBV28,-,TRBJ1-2,TGTGCCAGCAGTGAAGTGGGAATCTATGGCTACACCTTC,CASSEVGIYGYTF
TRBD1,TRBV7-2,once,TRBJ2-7,TGTGCCAGCAGCTCGACAGGGGTTGGGTACGAGCAGTACTTC,CASSSTGVGYEQYF
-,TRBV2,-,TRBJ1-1,TGTGCCAGCACCGATCAGAGGGTAAGAGGAACTGAAGCTTTCTTT,CASTDQRVRGTEAFF
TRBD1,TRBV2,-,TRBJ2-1,TGTGCCAGCAGTAGGGACAGGGGCTCCTACAATGAGCAGTTCTTC,CASSRDRGSYNEQFF
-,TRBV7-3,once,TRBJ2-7,TGTGCCAGCAGCTCCAGGGGTAGGAACGAGCAGTACTTC,CASSSRGRNEQYF
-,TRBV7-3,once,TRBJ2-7,TGTGCCAGCAGCTTAGGCCCCCGGGGGTCCCCCTACGAGCAGTACTTC,CASSLGPRGSPYEQYF
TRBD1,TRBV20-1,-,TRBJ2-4,TGCAGTGCTAGTCGCACAGGGGAGCTGAAGATTCAGTACTTC,CSASRTGELKIQYF
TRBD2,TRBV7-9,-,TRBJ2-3,TGTGCCAGCAGCTCCCCCTGGACTAGCGGGGTGGATACGCAGTATTTT,CASSSPWTSGVDTQYF
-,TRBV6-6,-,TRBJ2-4,TGTGCCAGCAGTTACTCTGGGGGGGCTAGGAACATTCAGTACTTC,CASSYSGGARNIQYF
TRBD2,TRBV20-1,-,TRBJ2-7,TGCAGTGCTAGCCCCCTAGCGGGAGGGCCCTACGAGCAGTACTTC,CSASPLAGGPYEQYF
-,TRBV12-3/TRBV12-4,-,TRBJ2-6,TGTGCCAGCAGTTTACTAAGCTCTGGGGCCAACGTCCTGACTTTC,CASSLLSSGANVLTF
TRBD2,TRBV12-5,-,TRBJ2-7,TGTGCTAGTGGTTTGGACCCAGGACTAGCGGCTTACGAGCAGTACTTC,CASGLDPGLAAYEQYF
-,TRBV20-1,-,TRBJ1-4,TGCAGTGCGACCCGGGACTTAAATGAAAAACTGTTTTTT,CSATRDLNEKLFF
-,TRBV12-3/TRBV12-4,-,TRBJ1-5,TGTGCCAGCAGTTTCAGGTTTAGCAATCAGCCCCAGCATTTT,CASSFRFSNQPQHF
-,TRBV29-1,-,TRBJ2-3,TGCAGCGGCCGAGACTGGACAGCTAGCACAGATACGCAGTATTTT,CSGRDWTASTDTQYF
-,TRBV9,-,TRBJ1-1,TGTGCCAGCAGCGTATCGGGGGCCGGTAGTACTGAAGCTTTCTTT,CASSVSGAGSTEAFF
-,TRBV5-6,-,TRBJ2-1,TGTGCCAGCAGCCCCGGAAGCATTCGGGGTTACAATGAGCAGTTCTTC,CASSPGSIRGYNEQFF
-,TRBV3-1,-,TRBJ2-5,TGTGCCAGCAGCATCCGGAGTCAGGGGGAGACCCAGTACTTC,CASSIRSQGETQYF
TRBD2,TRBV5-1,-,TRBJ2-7,TGCGCCAGCAGCCCAGAGCGGGACCCCTACGAGCAGTACTTC,CASSPERDPYEQYF
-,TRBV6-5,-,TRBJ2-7,TGTGCCAGCAGCCGAACGGGAGAGAGTTCCTACGAGCAGTACTTC,CASSRTGESSYEQYF
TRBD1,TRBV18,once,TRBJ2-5,TGTGCCAGCTCACCGCTGGGGACAGGGGGCGGAGAGACCCAGTACTTC,CASSPLGTGGGETQYF
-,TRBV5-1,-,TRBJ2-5,TGCGCCAGCAGCTTCGATGGGTGGGGGACCCAGTACTTC,CASSFDGWGTQYF
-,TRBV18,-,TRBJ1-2,TGTGCCAGCTCACCAGCACAGGACTATGGCTACACCTTC,CASSPAQDYGYTF
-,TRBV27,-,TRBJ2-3,TGTGCCAGCAGTCTGACCCGGGGCGGAAAGACGACAGATACGCAGTATTTT,CASSLTRGGKTTDTQYF